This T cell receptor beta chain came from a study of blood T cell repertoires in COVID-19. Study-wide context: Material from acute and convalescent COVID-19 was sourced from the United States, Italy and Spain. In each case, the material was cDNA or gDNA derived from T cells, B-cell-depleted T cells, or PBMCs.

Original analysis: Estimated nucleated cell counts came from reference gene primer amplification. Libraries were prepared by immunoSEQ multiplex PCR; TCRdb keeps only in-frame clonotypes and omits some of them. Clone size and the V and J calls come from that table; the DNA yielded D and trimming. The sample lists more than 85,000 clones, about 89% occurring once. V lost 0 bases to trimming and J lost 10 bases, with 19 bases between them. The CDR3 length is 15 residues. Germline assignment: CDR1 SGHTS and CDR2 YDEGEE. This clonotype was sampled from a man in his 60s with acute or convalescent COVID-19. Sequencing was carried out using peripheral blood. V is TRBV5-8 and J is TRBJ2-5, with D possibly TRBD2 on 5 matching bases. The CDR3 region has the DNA TGTGCCAGCAGCTTGGGGGGTTTGGCGGGCCCCAACCAGTACTTC. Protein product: CASSLGGLAGPNQYF.